A selection of T cell receptor beta chains follows, all from one sample in a study of OX40 agonist ivuxolimab in advanced cancers. The table came from immunoSEQ multiplex PCR; TCRdb's copy has only in-frame clones and leaves some out. This sample has 50,000 or so clones; about 89% occur once, and the top ten carry roughly 31%. The material was CD4+ or CD8+ T cells sorted from blood, obtained in a trial of the OX40 agonist ivuxolimab. These receptor sequences come from an adult with an advanced solid tumor such as melanoma, head and neck, liver or kidney cancer. Both conserved end residues are trimmed from each CDR3. A D gene is named only where the DNA matches it firmly.

>-|TRBV11-2|TRBJ1-5
ASSLFGGVQPQH
>TRBD2|TRBV27|TRBJ2-7
ASSTSGGRPYEQY
>-|TRBV12-5|TRBJ1-2
ASATGTPANYGYT
>-|TRBV27|TRBJ2-1
ASSLTSNEQF
>-|TRBV7-9|TRBJ2-7
ASSSGSVYEQY
>-|TRBV5-1|TRBJ1-4
ASSLSSGLLATNEKLF
>-|TRBV29-1|TRBJ2-3
SVDDPGTESTDTQY
>-|TRBV9|TRBJ2-5
ASTPRQFQETQY
>-|TRBV7-2|TRBJ2-2
ASSPNTGELF
>-|TRBV2|TRBJ1-5
ASSYGQREPQH
>TRBD2|TRBV6-5|TRBJ2-5
ASSYSGGAGETQY
>TRBD1|TRBV23-1|TRBJ2-2
ASSQSGGTGWTGELF
>-|TRBV19|TRBJ1-6
ASSISSDSPLH
>-|TRBV6-1|TRBJ2-7
ASSGTQPGLGDEQY
>-|TRBV6-1|TRBJ2-7
ASSEAISYEQY
>-|TRBV4-2|TRBJ1-1
ASSQVGGLNTEAF
>-|TRBV21-1|TRBJ1-2
ASSKDWLSGSGYT
>-|TRBV27|TRBJ2-7
ASGRSTASYEQY
>-|TRBV7-8|TRBJ1-4
ASSLVFGLQNEKLF
>-|TRBV10-3|TRBJ2-3
AISNLQGRQADTQY
>TRBD1|TRBV11-2|TRBJ2-3
ASSLLTGGTDTQY
>-|TRBV7-9|TRBJ1-2
ASSLWRGVNYGYT
>-|TRBV9|TRBJ2-7
ASSERLVGDEQY
>TRBD1|TRBV5-1|TRBJ2-1
ASSFVTGGTGEQF
>-|TRBV7-2|TRBJ2-1
ASSLGRGIDNEQF
>-|TRBV4-2|TRBJ2-7
ASSQVLAERRGYEQY
>TRBD1|TRBV7-8|TRBJ2-3
ASSSEAGTGHTQY
>TRBD2|TRBV13|TRBJ2-2
ASSLGLAGGGTGELF
>-|TRBV11-2|TRBJ2-5
ASSLVGFGFQETQY
>-|TRBV6-1|TRBJ1-5
ASSERTVNQPQH
>TRBD1|TRBV19|TRBJ2-1
ASSMTGGANEQF
>-|TRBV4-1|TRBJ1-3
ASSQVSGNTIY
>TRBD2|TRBV10-3|TRBJ2-7
AINTGTSGAPGY
>TRBD2|TRBV5-5|TRBJ2-7
ASSILAGSYEQY
>-|TRBV4-2|TRBJ1-1
ASSQARIQGRMNTEAF
>TRBD2|TRBV27|TRBJ2-5
ASSLLGLAGGETQY
>-|TRBV19|TRBJ2-7
ASSIDRGDEQY
>TRBD2|TRBV7-7|TRBJ2-5
ASSLSPGGAVGETQY
>-|TRBV28|TRBJ1-1
ASSLPTPGAGEGVYTEAF
>-|TRBV2|TRBJ2-1
ASSEGTPDPQF
>-|TRBV4-1|TRBJ1-4
ASSQDQGGTNEKLF
>-|TRBV19|TRBJ2-2
ASSIGHPGELF